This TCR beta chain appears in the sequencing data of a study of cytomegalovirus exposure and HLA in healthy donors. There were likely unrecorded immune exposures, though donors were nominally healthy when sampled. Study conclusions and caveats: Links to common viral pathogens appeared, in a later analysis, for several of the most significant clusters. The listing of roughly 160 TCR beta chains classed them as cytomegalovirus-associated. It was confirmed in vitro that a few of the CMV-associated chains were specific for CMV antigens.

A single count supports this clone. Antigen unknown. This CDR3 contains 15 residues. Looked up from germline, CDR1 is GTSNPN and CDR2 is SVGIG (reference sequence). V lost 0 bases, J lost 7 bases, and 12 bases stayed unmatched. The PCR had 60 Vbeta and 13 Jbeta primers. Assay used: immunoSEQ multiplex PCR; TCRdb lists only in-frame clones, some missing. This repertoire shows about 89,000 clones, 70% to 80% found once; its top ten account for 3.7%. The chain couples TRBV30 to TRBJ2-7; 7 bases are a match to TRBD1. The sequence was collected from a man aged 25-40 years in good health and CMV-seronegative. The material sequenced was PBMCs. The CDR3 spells CAWSVKAGGMREQYF. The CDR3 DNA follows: TGTGCCTGGAGTGTAAAGGCAGGGGGAATGAGGGAGCAGTACTTC.